Listed here are 15 T cell receptor beta chains from one sample, sequenced in a study of naive and memory T cell subsets. Both TRBC1 and TRBC2 were covered by a beta constant-region primer of two equimolar oligonucleotides. The ligated cDNA underwent four PCR rounds using SP2 and nested alpha and beta constant-region primers. TCRdb ran MiXCR on the UMI-ligation and nested PCR reads and lists one entry per CDR3 protein. Found here are some 16,000 distinct CDR3 sequences, 8.7% of them singletons; the top ten hold about 23%. The source material was central memory CD8+ T cells from blood. These receptors came from a human donor in good health.

In its sample, this clonotype was seen many times. The V call is TRBV9, the J call TRBJ2-5; D is unclear. V shed 0 bases and J shed 4 bases, with 10 bases lying between them. This CDR3 region has 14 residues. Germline loops: CDR1 SGDLS, CDR2 YYNGEE. The DNA of the CDR3 is TGTGCCAGCAGCGTAGATCCTGGTCGAGAGACCCAGTACTTC. Protein sequence: CASSVDPGRETQYF.

The chain uses TRBV15 and TRBJ2-3; no firm D call. CDR3 size: 15 residues. V lost 8 bases, J lost 3 bases, and 18 bases lay in between. CDR1 is LNHNV and CDR2 is YYDKDF in the germline V gene (reference sequence). CDR3 coding DNA: TGTGCCACCTCCCGACCGGGTTCTTGGACAGATACGCAGTATTTT. Translating it yields CATSRPGSWTDTQYF.

This clonotype has only a few counts. This rearrangement joins TRBV29-1 to TRBJ2-1; D remains ambiguous. From germline, CDR1 is SQVTM and CDR2 ANQGSEA. With 3 bases removed from V and 5 bases from J, the gap between germline ends came to 14 bases. CDR3 length: 14 amino acids. CDR3 loop: CSVESQKGDNEQFF. As DNA, the CDR3 is TGCAGCGTTGAGAGCCAGAAAGGTGACAATGAGCAGTTCTTC.

The DNA for the CDR3 is TGTGCCAGTAGTATGACCAGCACCCTCTACGAGCAGTACTTC. It encodes CASSMTSTLYEQYF. The chain joins TRBV19 to TRBJ2-7; D ambiguous. This CDR3 region has 14 residues. V was pared by 3 bases and J by 3 bases, with 12 bases between. Germline V lookup: CDR1 LNHDA, CDR2 SQIVND (reference sequence).

The CDR3 loop is CASSLRDRVNTEAFF. CDR3 bases: TGCGCCAGCAGTTTACGGGACCGGGTGAACACTGAAGCTTTCTTT. The chain uses TRBV4-3 and TRBJ1-1, with D perhaps matching TRBD1 (5 bases). V gave up 6 bases and J gave up 0 bases, with 14 bases separating them. Germline V gene lookup returns CDR1 LGHNA and CDR2 YSLEER. The CDR3 spans 15 residues.

This clonotype occurred many times. The DNA of the CDR3 is TGTGCCAGCTCACCAGAAACAGTAAATCAAGAGACCCAGTACTTC. Residues: CASSPETVNQETQYF. V gene TRBV18 combines with J gene TRBJ2-5; D is uncertain. This CDR3 spans 15 amino acids. The germline V and J ends were trimmed by 2 bases and 2 bases, with 12 bases remaining between them. Germline V lookup: CDR1 KGHSH, CDR2 LQKENI.

Written as DNA, the CDR3 is TGTCCCACGCGAGGGGATTTGAACACTGAAGCTTTCTTT. Translating gives CPTRGDLNTEAFF. V usage is TRBV2 and J usage is TRBJ1-1, with D perhaps matching TRBD1 (5 bases). The CDR3 consists of 13 residues. Germline CDR1 is SNHLY and CDR2 is FYNNEI.

This clonotype was seen a few times. The chain combines TRBV6-6 with TRBJ2-7; 14 bases align to TRBD2. J lost 3 bases, V lost 6 bases, and 10 bases had no gene match. The CDR3 sequence is 17 residues long. Germline V gives CDR1 MNHNY, CDR2 SVGAGI (reference sequence). In DNA form, the CDR3 reads TGTGCCAGCAGACCCCACGCGACTAGCGGGAGGGTCTACGAGCAGTACTTC. It translates to CASRPHATSGRVYEQYF.

There are a few counts of this clonotype. The chain has TRBV9 and TRBJ2-7; 12 positions agree with TRBD1. Trimming cost V 4 bases and J 3 bases; bases outside gene matches: 5. Germline loops: CDR1 SGDLS, CDR2 YYNGEE. This CDR3 is 15 amino acids long. CDR3 loop: CASSPGTGGFYEQYF. CDR3 DNA sequence: TGTGCCAGCAGCCCGGGGACAGGGGGCTTCTACGAGCAGTACTTC. The variable domain in full, completed from reference TRBV9 and TRBJ2-7, reads DSGVTQTPKHLITATGQRVTLRCSPRSGDLSVYWYQQSLDQGLQFLIQYYNGEERAKGNILERFSAQQFPDLHSELNLSSLELGDSALYFCASSPGTGGFYEQYFGPGTRLTVT.

This clonotype has only a few counts. The CDR3 DNA reads TGCGCCAGCAGCCAAGAGGCCTGGGACAGATCTGAAGCTTTCTTT. Translating gives CASSQEAWDRSEAFF. J is TRBJ1-1 and V is TRBV4-3, with 7 bases lining up with TRBD1. Germline V gives CDR1 LGHNA, CDR2 YSLEER. J lost 6 bases, V lost 0 bases, and 7 bases had no gene match. The CDR3 consists of 15 residues.

This rearrangement joins TRBV20-1 to TRBJ2-5; D possibly corresponds to TRBD1 (6 bases). V lost 1 base to trimming and J lost 2 bases, with 20 bases between them. CDR1 DFQATT and CDR2 SNEGSKA come from the germline V gene (reference sequence). The CDR3 extends over 17 amino acids. The CDR3 DNA sequence: TGCAGTGCTAGAGGGCTTACAATGGGACACTCACAAGAGACCCAGTACTTC. Its protein product is CSARGLTMGHSQETQYF.

Worth noting for this clonotype: It may be a read error: a sequence one base away is much more abundant. V is TRBV15 and J is TRBJ2-1; TRBD1 or TRBD2 may be the D gene (5 bases each). Germline V lookup: CDR1 LNHNV, CDR2 YYDKDF (reference sequence). Trimming cost V 1 base and J 5 bases, with 9 bases left between them. This CDR3 is built from 14 residues. For the CDR3, the DNA is TGTGCCACCAGCAGAGGGGGACGAAACAATGAGCAGTTCTTC. This gives the protein CATSRGGRNNEQFF.

The CDR3, as DNA: TGTGCCAGCAGCTTATTTGGACCCACCTACAATGAGCAGTTCTTC. Amino acids: CASSLFGPTYNEQFF. The rearrangement uses TRBV7-2 and TRBJ2-1; D remains ambiguous. Germline V lookup: CDR1 SGHTA, CDR2 FQGNSA. The CDR3 is made up of 15 amino acids. V was clipped by 2 bases and J by 2 bases, with 10 bases between them.

This clonotype was seen a handful of times. V and J are TRBV4-1 and TRBJ2-4, with D maybe TRBD2 (5 bases). The CDR3 extends over 19 amino acids. Germline V gene sequence: CDR1 MGHRA, CDR2 YSYEKL. V lost 5 bases, J lost 0 bases, and 23 bases lay in between. The DNA for the CDR3 is TGCGCCAGCAGCGACGAGACCGGGGTAGACCTACTAGCCAAAAACATTCAGTACTTC. Its translation: CASSDETGVDLLAKNIQYF.

By proportion, this clonotype is large. The chain combines TRBV29-1 with TRBJ2-2; D is tentatively TRBD1 or TRBD2 (5 bases each). The CDR3 has 16 amino acids. V lost 6 bases and J lost 5, with 22 bases in between. Per the germline V gene, CDR1 is SQVTM and CDR2 is ANQGSEA. CDR3 DNA sequence: TGCAGCGTGAACTCTGATGGGGGAAGGGAAACCGGGGAGCTGTTTTTT. Translating gives CSVNSDGGRETGELFF.